This T cell receptor beta chain was recorded in a study of T cells after yellow fever vaccination. TCRdb analysed the 5' RACE reads with MiXCR anew, one entry per CDR3 protein. The data contain about 160,000 distinct CDR3 sequences, around 7% of them seen just once; the ten biggest clones take up approximately 2.4%. General study findings and limits: It was a weaker secondary response, yet one that peaked faster, at day 5 versus 15. In FACS-sorted repertoires, abundant clonotypes from the bulk population could appear as contaminants. Most clones from primary vaccination resurfaced after the booster (about 95% CD4, 70% to 90% CD8). Although most clonotypes did not, a small share appeared in both CD4 and CD8 compartments.

In regard to this clonotype: Its target is unknown. This may come from a read error, since a much larger clone is one base off.

CDR3 length: 15 residues. Germline CDR1 SQVTM, CDR2 ANQGSEA. This chain connects TRBV29-1 to TRBJ2-5, with D perhaps given as TRBD1 or TRBD2 (6 bases each). This specimen consisted of CD4+ T cells sorted from PBMCs, obtained less than 6 days after the first yellow fever vaccination. The TCR originated in a man aged 18 to 29 who received the YFV17D yellow fever vaccine. As DNA, the CDR3 is TGCAGCGTTGGGGTAGGGGGGCCGTACCATGAGACCCAGTACTTC. Protein sequence: CSVGVGGPYHETQYF.